This is a list of T cell receptor beta chains from one sample in a study of OX40 agonist ivuxolimab in advanced cancers. TCRdb's table, derived via immunoSEQ multiplex PCR, lists solely in-frame clones and lacks some. The sample lists 60,000 to 95,000 clones, around nine tenths seen once, with around 0.39% in the top ten. This specimen consisted of CD4+ or CD8+ T cells sorted from blood, obtained in a trial of the OX40 agonist ivuxolimab. The receptors were sampled from an adult with an advanced solid tumor such as melanoma, head and neck, liver or kidney cancer. Each CDR3 is given with its conserved first and last residue. D genes are given only for firm matches. Some rows mark clone size as missing; the rest say once, few, many or name a class of expanded clone.

j_call v_call d_call cdr3_length clone_size cdr3_nt cdr3_aa
TRBJ1-1 TRBV4-1 TRBD1 14 NA TGCGCCAGCAGCATTCGGGACAGCCGTGTTTCGGCTTTCTTT CASSIRDSRVSAFF
TRBJ2-3 TRBV18 NA 12 NA TGTGCCAGCTCACCCTACACAGATACGCAGTATTTT CASSPYTDTQYF
TRBJ2-7 TRBV29-1 NA 12 NA TGCAGCGGCAAACAGGGGAGGGGTGAGCAGTACTTC CSGKQGRGEQYF
TRBJ1-4 TRBV15 TRBD1 16 once TGTGCCACCAGCAGACGCCCCAGGGGGACCGAAGAAAAACTGTTTTTT CATSRRPRGTEEKLFF
TRBJ2-1 TRBV5-4 TRBD2 14 NA TGTGCCAGCAGCGTGGGGCGGGGGGACAATGAGCAGTTCTTC CASSVGRGDNEQFF
TRBJ2-7 TRBV5-1 NA 14 NA TGCGCCAGCAGGTTTCAGAGCCTCTCCTACGAGCAGTACTTC CASRFQSLSYEQYF
TRBJ1-4 TRBV4-3 TRBD1 14 NA TGCGCCAGCAGAAGGACAGGGCGGGACGAAAAACTGTTTTTT CASRRTGRDEKLFF
TRBJ1-3 TRBV28 TRBD1 13 NA TGTGCCAGACCTCCGGGACAGGGCAACACCATATATTTT CARPPGQGNTIYF
TRBJ2-2 TRBV28 NA 13 NA TGTGCCAGCAGTTTTGTAGCCACCGGGGAGCTGTTTTTT CASSFVATGELFF
TRBJ1-1 TRBV2 TRBD1 15 NA TGTGCCAGCAAGCCTGCCCAAGGGGGCAACACTGAAGCTTTCTTT CASKPAQGGNTEAFF
TRBJ1-3 TRBV5-1 NA 15 NA TGCGCCAGCAGCTTGGCAGGGATTTCTGGAAACACCATATATTTT CASSLAGISGNTIYF
TRBJ2-7 TRBV18 NA 13 once TGTGCCAGCTCACCACGGCAGTCCTACGAGCAGTACTTC CASSPRQSYEQYF
TRBJ1-5 TRBV15 NA 13 once TGTGCCACCAGCCCCAACGGGGGGCGGCCCCAGCATTTT CATSPNGGRPQHF
TRBJ2-3 TRBV28 TRBD2 16 few TGTGCCAGCAGCTCCGCTAGCGGATCACTCACAGATACGCAGTATTTT CASSSASGSLTDTQYF
TRBJ2-3 TRBV18 NA 15 NA TGTGCCAGCTCACCACAACAGCGCACCACAGATACGCAGTATTTT CASSPQQRTTDTQYF
TRBJ1-1 TRBV28 NA 17 NA TGTGCCAGCAGTTTAAGCCCAGGGCAACCCATGAACACTGAAGCTTTCTTT CASSLSPGQPMNTEAFF
TRBJ1-5 TRBV19 TRBD1 18 NA TGTGCCAGTAGTCCTGGTCGGGCAGGGGGCAGCCTTAATCAGCCCCAGCATTTT CASSPGRAGGSLNQPQHF
TRBJ1-4 TRBV15 NA 14 few TGTGCCACCGGCCAAGGACGGCCTAATGAAAAACTGTTTTTT CATGQGRPNEKLFF
TRBJ2-1 TRBV7-9 TRBD2 14 NA TGTGCCAGCAGCTTAAGGCTAGCGGCCAATGAGCAGTTCTTC CASSLRLAANEQFF
TRBJ2-3 TRBV4-2 TRBD2 17 NA TGTGCCAGCAGCCAGACGACTAGCGGGGGCGGAGCAGATACGCAGTATTTT CASSQTTSGGGADTQYF
TRBJ2-6 TRBV19 NA 15 NA TGTGCCAGTAGAATTGGAGGTCATGGGGCCAACGTCCTGACTTTC CASRIGGHGANVLTF
TRBJ2-2 TRBV7-2 NA 15 NA TGTGCCAGCAGCTTTTTCACCCAGAACACCGGGGAGCTGTTTTTT CASSFFTQNTGELFF
TRBJ2-1 TRBV5-1 NA 16 NA TGCGCCAGCAGCTTATCAGCGGCCCTGGACTACAATGAGCAGTTCTTC CASSLSAALDYNEQFF
TRBJ1-6 TRBV4-3 TRBD1 16 NA TGCGCCAGCAGCCAGGACTCACCGGGACAGAATTCACCCCTCCACTTT CASSQDSPGQNSPLHF
TRBJ2-7 TRBV28 TRBD1 18 NA TGTGCCAGCAGTTCCCTCCCGGGACAGAGAACCTTAGGGTACGAGCAGTACTTC CASSSLPGQRTLGYEQYF
TRBJ1-6 TRBV4-3 NA 15 NA TGCGCCAGCAGCCAAACAAAACTCTATAATTCACCCCTCCACTTT CASSQTKLYNSPLHF
TRBJ2-3 TRBV13 NA 16 NA TGTGCCAGCAGCTTAGCCGCTTCAAACACACCGAATACGCAGTATTTT CASSLAASNTPNTQYF
TRBJ2-1 TRBV29-1 NA 14 NA TGCAGCGTTGTGGGGTGGAGAAATAACAATGAGCAGTTCTTC CSVVGWRNNNEQFF
TRBJ1-4 TRBV4-3 NA 16 NA TGCGCCAGCAGCCAAGCCTGGACCAGCTACGACGAAAAACTGTTTTTT CASSQAWTSYDEKLFF
TRBJ1-5 TRBV10-3 NA 15 NA TGTGCCATCAGTGATGTCAGGGGCGCAAATCAGCCCCAGCATTTT CAISDVRGANQPQHF
TRBJ2-3 TRBV9 TRBD2 14 NA TGTGCCAGCAGCGTGGGACTAGCCCCAGATACGCAGTATTTT CASSVGLAPDTQYF
TRBJ2-1 TRBV18 NA 17 NA TGTGCCAGCTCACCTATGAGGGGTTCCAGCTCCTACAATGAGCAGTTCTTC CASSPMRGSSSYNEQFF